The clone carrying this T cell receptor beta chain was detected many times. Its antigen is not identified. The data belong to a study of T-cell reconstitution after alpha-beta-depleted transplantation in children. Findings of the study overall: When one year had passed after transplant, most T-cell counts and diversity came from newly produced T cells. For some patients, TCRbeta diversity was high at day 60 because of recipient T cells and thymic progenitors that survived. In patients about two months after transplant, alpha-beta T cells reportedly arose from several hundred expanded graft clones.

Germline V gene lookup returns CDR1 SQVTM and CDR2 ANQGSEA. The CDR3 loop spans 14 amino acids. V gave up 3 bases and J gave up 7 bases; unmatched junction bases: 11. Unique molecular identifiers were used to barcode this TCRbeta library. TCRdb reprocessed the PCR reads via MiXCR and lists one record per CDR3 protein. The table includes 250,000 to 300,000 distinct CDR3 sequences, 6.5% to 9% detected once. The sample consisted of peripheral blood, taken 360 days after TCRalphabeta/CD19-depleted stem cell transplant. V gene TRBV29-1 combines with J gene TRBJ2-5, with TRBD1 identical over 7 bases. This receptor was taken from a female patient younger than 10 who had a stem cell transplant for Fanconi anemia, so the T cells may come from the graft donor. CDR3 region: CSVDPRTGLGTQYF. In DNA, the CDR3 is TGCAGCGTTGATCCTAGGACAGGCCTAGGGACCCAGTACTTC.